This TCR beta chain was captured in a study of cytomegalovirus exposure and HLA in healthy donors. Study at large: In an earlier analysis, around 100 million unique TCR beta sequences were found from about 190 million T cells.

Study-wide results and caveats: Associated with cytomegalovirus, according to the listing, were around 170 TCR beta chains.

Worth noting for this clone: Its antigen is not identified.

The PCR employed 60 Vbeta primers together with 13 Jbeta primers. This table comes from immunoSEQ multiplex PCR, and its TCRdb copy is limited to in-frame clones, with some not included. The table includes some 91,000 clones, 86% detected once. The TCR originated in a man aged 30 to 45 in good health and CMV-seropositive. Sequencing was carried out using PBMCs.

The CDR3 here is CASSESRDSNTGELFF. The CDR3, as DNA: TGCGCCAGCAGTGAGTCCCGGGACTCGAACACCGGGGAGCTGTTTTTT. The chain couples TRBV10-1 to TRBJ2-2; weak D call: TRBD2 (6 bases). V was pared by 0 bases and J by 0 bases, with 8 bases between. The CDR3 extends over 16 amino acids. Germline V gene data show CDR1 as WNHNN and CDR2 as SYGVQD (reference sequence).